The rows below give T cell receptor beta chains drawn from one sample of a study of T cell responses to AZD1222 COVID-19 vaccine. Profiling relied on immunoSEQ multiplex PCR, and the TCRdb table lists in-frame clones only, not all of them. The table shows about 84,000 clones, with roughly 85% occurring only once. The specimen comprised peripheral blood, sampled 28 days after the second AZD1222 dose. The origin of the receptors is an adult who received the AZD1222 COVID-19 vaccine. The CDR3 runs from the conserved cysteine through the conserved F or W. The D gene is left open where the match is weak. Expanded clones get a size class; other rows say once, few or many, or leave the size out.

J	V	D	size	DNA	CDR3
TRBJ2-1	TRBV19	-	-	TGTGCCAGTAGACCAGTTCAGGGTACGGGGAATGAGCAGTTCTTC	CASRPVQGTGNEQFF
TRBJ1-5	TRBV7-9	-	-	TGTGCCAGCAGCCCAGGGGACGGGGGCAATCAGCCCCAGCATTTT	CASSPGDGGNQPQHF
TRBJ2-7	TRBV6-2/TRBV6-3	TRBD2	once	TGTGCCAGCAGTAGGACTAGCGGTCCCTACGAGCAGTACTTC	CASSRTSGPYEQYF
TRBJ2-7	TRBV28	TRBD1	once	TGTGCCAGCAGTTCTTCCGGGACAGGGACCTACGAGCAGTACTTC	CASSSSGTGTYEQYF
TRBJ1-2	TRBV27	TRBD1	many	TGTGCCAGCAGTTTAGGGACAGCCTATGGCTACACCTTC	CASSLGTAYGYTF
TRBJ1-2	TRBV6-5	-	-	TGTGCCAGCAGTTACTATTCCGACAGACGCTACACCTTC	CASSYYSDRRYTF
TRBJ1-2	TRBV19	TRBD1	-	TGTGCCAGTAGTATAGGGAGCGACAGGGGGATTGGCTACACCTTC	CASSIGSDRGIGYTF
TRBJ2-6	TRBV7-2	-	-	TGTGCCAGCCCCCGGGTCTCTGGGGCCAACGTCCTGACTTTC	CASPRVSGANVLTF
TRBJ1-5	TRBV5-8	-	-	TGTGCCAGCAGTTTGGACAGTTATAGCAATCAGCCCCAGCATTTT	CASSLDSYSNQPQHF
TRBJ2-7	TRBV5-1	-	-	TGCGCCAGCAGCTTGGTGGGAGGGGGCTACGAGCAGTACTTC	CASSLVGGGYEQYF
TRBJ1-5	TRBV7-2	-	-	TGTGCCAGCAGCTTAGCGGGGGGCGGTCAGCCCCAGCATTTT	CASSLAGGGQPQHF
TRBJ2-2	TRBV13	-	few	TGTGCCAGCAATTTTCAGGGGTACACCGGGGAGCTGTTTTTT	CASNFQGYTGELFF
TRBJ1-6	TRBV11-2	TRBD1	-	TGTGCCAGCAGACAACCGGGACAGGGTAATTCACCCCTCCACTTT	CASRQPGQGNSPLHF
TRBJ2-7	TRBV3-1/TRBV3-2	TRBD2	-	TGTGCCAGCAGCCTAGGACTAGCGGGAGTTAAGCAGTACTTC	CASSLGLAGVKQYF
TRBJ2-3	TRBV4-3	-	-	TGCGCCAGCAGCCAAGATGGCGGGGATACGCAGTATTTT	CASSQDGGDTQYF
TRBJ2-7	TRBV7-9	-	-	TGTGCCAGCAGCCCGGACCGTGGTCGGCAGTACTTC	CASSPDRGRQYF
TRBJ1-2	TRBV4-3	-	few	TGCGCCAGCAGCCAAGAAGGTGTAGGAGGCTACACCTTC	CASSQEGVGGYTF
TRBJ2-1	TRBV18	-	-	TGTGCCAGCTCACCTTTCCGAGGGAGCTGGAATGAGCAGTTCTTC	CASSPFRGSWNEQFF
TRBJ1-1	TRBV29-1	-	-	TGCAGCGTAGCCGACAGGTTGGGGGCTTTCTTT	CSVADRLGAFF
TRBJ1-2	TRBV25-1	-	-	TGTGCCAGCAGTGAATGGGCGAAGGGCATCAACTATGGCTACACCTTC	CASSEWAKGINYGYTF
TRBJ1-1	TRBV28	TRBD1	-	TGTGCCAGCAGTCTTCGGACAGGGAGGTACGATGAAGCTTTCTTT	CASSLRTGRYDEAFF
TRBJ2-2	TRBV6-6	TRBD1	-	TGTGCCAGCAAAATAACAGGGGGCACCGGGGAGCTGTTTTTT	CASKITGGTGELFF
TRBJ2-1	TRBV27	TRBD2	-	TGTGCCAGCCGACTCGGACTAGCGGAACCCAATGAGCAGTTCTTC	CASRLGLAEPNEQFF
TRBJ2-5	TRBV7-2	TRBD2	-	TGTGCCAGCAGCCCAGGACTAGCGGGAGAGATCCAGTACTTC	CASSPGLAGEIQYF
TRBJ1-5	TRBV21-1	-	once	TGTGCCAGCAGCAAAAGGAGCGGCCTTAGCAATCAGCCCCAGCATTTT	CASSKRSGLSNQPQHF
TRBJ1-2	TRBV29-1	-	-	TGCAGCGTTGAAGAGGTCCCGCGTCCGGCCAGATATGGCTACACCTTC	CSVEEVPRPARYGYTF
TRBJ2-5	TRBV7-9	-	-	TGTGCCAGCAGCTTAGGTGTCTCCGGGGACCAAGAGACCCAGTACTTC	CASSLGVSGDQETQYF
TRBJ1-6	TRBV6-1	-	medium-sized	TGTGCCAGCAGTGAATTCTGGATGTCAGCTAATTCACCCCTCCACTTT	CASSEFWMSANSPLHF
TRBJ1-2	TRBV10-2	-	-	TGCGCCAGCAGACCTGAACAGGGAAACTATGGCTACACCTTC	CASRPEQGNYGYTF
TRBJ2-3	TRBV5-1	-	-	TGCGCCAGCAGCTTGGTGGGACAACTAGACACAGATACGCAGTATTTT	CASSLVGQLDTDTQYF
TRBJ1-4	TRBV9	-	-	TGTGCCAGCAGCGTAGGGCCGGGGGATGAAAAACTGTTTTTT	CASSVGPGDEKLFF
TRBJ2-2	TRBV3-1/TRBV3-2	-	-	TGTGCCAGCAGCCAAGAATGGGGGCCGCGGACCGGGGAGCTGTTTTTT	CASSQEWGPRTGELFF
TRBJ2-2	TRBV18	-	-	TGTGCCAGCTCACCACTGAGGACAGGCGGGAACAGGATCGCCGGGGAGCTGTTTTTT	CASSPLRTGGNRIAGELFF
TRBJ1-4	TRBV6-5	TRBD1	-	TGTGCCAGCAGTTTAACAGGGGGCTATGAAAAACTGTTTTTT	CASSLTGGYEKLFF
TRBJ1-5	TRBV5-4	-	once	TGTGCCAGCAGCATAGATAGCAATCAGCCCCAGCATTTT	CASSIDSNQPQHF
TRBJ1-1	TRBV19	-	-	TGTGCCAGTAGTATGGCCCACGAAAGCATGAACACTGAAGCTTTCTTT	CASSMAHESMNTEAFF
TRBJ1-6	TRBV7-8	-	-	TGTGCCAGCAGGCGCGAGGGGCAAGATAATTCACCCCTCCACTTT	CASRREGQDNSPLHF
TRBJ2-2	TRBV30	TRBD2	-	TGTGCCTCCGGGACTAGCGTCGGGGAGCTGTTTTTT	CASGTSVGELFF
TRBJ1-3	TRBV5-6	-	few	TGTGCCAGCAGCTTGGACGGTGGAAACACCATATATTTT	CASSLDGGNTIYF
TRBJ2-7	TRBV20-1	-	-	TGCAGTGCTAGTGGGGCCAGCCGCCTCTACGAGCAGTACTTC	CSASGASRLYEQYF
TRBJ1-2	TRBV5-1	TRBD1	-	TGCGCCAGCAGCCAGACAGGGGGCGACTACACCTTC	CASSQTGGDYTF
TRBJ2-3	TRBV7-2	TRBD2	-	TGTGCCAGCAGCTATCTAGCGGGAGCTTTGTATTTT	CASSYLAGALYF
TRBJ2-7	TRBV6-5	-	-	TGTGCCAGCAGTTACTCGACGGGTTACGAGCAGTACTTC	CASSYSTGYEQYF
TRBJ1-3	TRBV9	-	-	TGTGCCAGCAGCGTAGAGGGAGGAAACACCATATATTTT	CASSVEGGNTIYF
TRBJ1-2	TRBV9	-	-	TGTGCCAGCAGCGTAGCAGAGGGACCTAACTATGGCTACACCTTC	CASSVAEGPNYGYTF
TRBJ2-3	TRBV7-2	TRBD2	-	TGTGCCAGCAGCTTAGGAGTTAGCGGGAGCGTCGGCACAGATACGCAGTATTTT	CASSLGVSGSVGTDTQYF
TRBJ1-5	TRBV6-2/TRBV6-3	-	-	TGTGCCAGCAGTTCCAACATACGTCCGGGGGCAGGTAGCAATCAGCCCCAGCATTTT	CASSSNIRPGAGSNQPQHF
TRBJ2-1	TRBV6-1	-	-	TGTGCCAGCAGTGGAATACCTATACCCGGGGACAATGAGCAGTTCTTC	CASSGIPIPGDNEQFF
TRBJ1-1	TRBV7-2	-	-	TGTGCCAGCAGCTTAGAACGGGTTCACACTGAAGCTTTCTTT	CASSLERVHTEAFF
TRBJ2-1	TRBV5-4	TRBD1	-	TGTGCCAGCAGCTTGGGCGGGACAGGGGGCCATGAGCAGTTCTTC	CASSLGGTGGHEQFF
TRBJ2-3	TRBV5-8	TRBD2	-	TGTGCCAGCAGCCGTCACGTGGGACTAGCGGGAGGGCCCACAGATACGCAGTATTTT	CASSRHVGLAGGPTDTQYF
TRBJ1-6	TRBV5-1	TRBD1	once	TGCGCCAGCAGCCTGACAGGGGCCTCTAATTCACCCCTCCACTTT	CASSLTGASNSPLHF
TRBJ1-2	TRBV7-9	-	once	TGTGCCAGCAGCTTAGAAGGGGTGAGGTATGGCTACACCTTC	CASSLEGVRYGYTF
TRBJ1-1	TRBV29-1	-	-	TGCAGCGTGGGTGGGGGCCAAACTGAAGCTTTCTTT	CSVGGGQTEAFF
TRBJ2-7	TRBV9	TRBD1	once	TGTGCCAGCAGCGAGGGACAGGGTAGCTACGAGCAGTACTTC	CASSEGQGSYEQYF
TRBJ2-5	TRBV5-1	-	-	TGCGCCAGCAGCTTGGTAATCGGGAGTACCCAAGAGACCCAGTACTTC	CASSLVIGSTQETQYF
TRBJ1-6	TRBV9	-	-	TGTGCCAGCAGCTTGGGGGGGTCACCCCTCCACTTT	CASSLGGSPLHF
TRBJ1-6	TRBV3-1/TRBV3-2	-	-	TGTGCCAGCAGCCAAATTGCAGGGGCACGTAATTCACCCCTCCACTTT	CASSQIAGARNSPLHF
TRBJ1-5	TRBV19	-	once	TGTGCCAGTAGTAGCAGGAGGGATCAGCCCCAGCATTTT	CASSSRRDQPQHF
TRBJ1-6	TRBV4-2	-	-	TGTGCCAGCAGCCAAGATCTACAGATTAATTCACCCCTCCACTTT	CASSQDLQINSPLHF